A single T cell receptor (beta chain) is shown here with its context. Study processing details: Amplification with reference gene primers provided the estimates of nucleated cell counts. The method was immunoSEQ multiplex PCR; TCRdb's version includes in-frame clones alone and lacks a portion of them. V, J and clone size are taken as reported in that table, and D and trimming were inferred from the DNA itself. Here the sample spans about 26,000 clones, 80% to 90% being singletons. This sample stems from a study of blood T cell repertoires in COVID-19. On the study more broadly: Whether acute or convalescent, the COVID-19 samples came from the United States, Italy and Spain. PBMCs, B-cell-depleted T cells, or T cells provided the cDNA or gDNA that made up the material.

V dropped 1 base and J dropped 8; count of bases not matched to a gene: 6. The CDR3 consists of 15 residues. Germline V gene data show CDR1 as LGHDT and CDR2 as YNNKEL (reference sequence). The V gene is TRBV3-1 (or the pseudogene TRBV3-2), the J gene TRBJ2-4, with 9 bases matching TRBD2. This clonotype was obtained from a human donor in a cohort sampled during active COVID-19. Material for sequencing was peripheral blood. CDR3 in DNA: TGTGCCAGCAGCCAAGGGGGGCGGGAGGGCGACATTCAGTACTTC. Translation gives CASSQGGREGDIQYF.